This entry lists 5 T cell receptor beta chains sequenced from one sample in a study of T cell responses to AZD1222 COVID-19 vaccine. Repertoires were generated with immunoSEQ multiplex PCR, while TCRdb's copy carries only in-frame clones and drops some. Of about 200,000 clones listed, approximately 93% are singletons. The specimen comprised peripheral blood, sampled 28 days after the second AZD1222 dose. The receptors were sampled from an adult who received the AZD1222 COVID-19 vaccine.

The chain carries TRBV6-6 and TRBJ1-5; D gene unclear. Trimming pared 6 bases from V and 0 bases from J, leaving 6 bases between. The length of the CDR3 is 13 residues. Per germline, CDR1 MNHNY and CDR2 SVGAGI (reference sequence). CDR3 protein: CASSPYSNQPQHF. CDR3 coding DNA: TGTGCCAGCAGCCCATATAGCAATCAGCCCCAGCATTTT.

J is TRBJ1-2 and V is TRBV28; TRBD1 might be the D (5 bases). Germline lookup yields CDR1 MDHEN and CDR2 SYDVKM. CDR3 length: 11 residues. Trimming cost V 8 bases and J 8 bases, with 12 bases left between them. The CDR3 nucleotides are TGTGCCAGCGGGGGACTGGGAGGCTACACCTTC. The encoded protein is CASGGLGGYTF.

This clone has just one count. The chain carries TRBV2 and TRBJ2-5, with 7 bases lining up with TRBD2. V was clipped by 8 bases and J by 12 bases; unmatched bases: 9. Germline CDR1 and CDR2: SNHLY and FYNNEI. The CDR3 spans 11 residues. CDR3 nucleotide sequence: TGTGCCAGCCATTGGGAGGGTCCTGAGTACTTC. It is translated as CASHWEGPEYF.

The chain uses TRBV7-2 and TRBJ2-7, with 7 bases matching TRBD1. Per the germline V gene, CDR1 is SGHTA and CDR2 is FQGNSA. The CDR3 loop spans 13 amino acids. The junction had 6 bases not matched to a gene; V was cut back by 5 bases and J by 5 bases. In nucleotides, the CDR3 is TGTGCCAGCAGCCGGACAGGTTGGGACGAGCAGTACTTC. Its translation is CASSRTGWDEQYF.

The rearrangement joins TRBV28 to TRBJ1-2; D is uncertain. In germline, CDR1 is MDHEN, CDR2 SYDVKM. V lost 4 bases and J 0 bases, leaving 15 bases between the germline ends. CDR3 length equals 16 residues. The CDR3 spells CASSSIRRPPNYGYTF. CDR3 sequence (DNA): TGTGCCAGCAGTTCAATAAGGAGGCCTCCTAACTATGGCTACACCTTC.